This TCR beta chain was captured by sequencing in a study of T-cell memory formation after mild COVID-19. Study as a whole: There were largely donor-specific TCR clusters.

Of note for this clonotype: Antigen: not known.

Germline CDR1 reads KGHDR; CDR2 reads SFDVKD. V was shortened by 3 bases and J by 4 bases, with 12 bases between the two germline ends. The CDR3 sequence is 16 residues long. General study points: Cross-reactive memory appears to have joined, as suggested by some responding clones showing up in pre-infection memory. CD4/CD8 balance characterized clones contracting day 15 to 85, and CD4+ skew characterized later expanders. Second-wave clones that peaked on day 37 lacked confirmed SARS-CoV-2 specificity.

In TCRdb, the 5' RACE reads were re-called with MiXCR into one record per CDR3 protein. Here the sample spans tens of thousands of distinct CDR3 sequences, around 12% being singletons. Sequences were obtained from PBMCs or a T cell subset sorted from them (not recorded which). This clonotype was sampled from a man younger than 35 who had mild COVID-19 (a few samples of this study predate the infection). Cell type and time point are not known. The rearrangement uses TRBV24-1 and TRBJ2-6, with D possibly being TRBD2 (6 bases). This chain's CDR3 is CATSDGWGGGANVLTF. CDR3 in DNA: TGTGCCACCAGTGATGGCTGGGGAGGCGGGGCCAACGTCCTGACTTTC.